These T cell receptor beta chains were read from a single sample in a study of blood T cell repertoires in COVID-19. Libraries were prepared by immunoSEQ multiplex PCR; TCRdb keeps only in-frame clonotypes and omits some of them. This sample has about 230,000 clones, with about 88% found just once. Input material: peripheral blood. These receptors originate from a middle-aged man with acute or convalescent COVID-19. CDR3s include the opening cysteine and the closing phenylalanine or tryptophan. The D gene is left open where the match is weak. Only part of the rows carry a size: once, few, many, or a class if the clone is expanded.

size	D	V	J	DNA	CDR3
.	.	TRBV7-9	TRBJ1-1	TGTGCCAGCAGCTTAGGGGGGCGCCCTGAAGCTTTCTTT	CASSLGGRPEAFF
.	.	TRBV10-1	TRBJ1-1	TGCGCCAGCGTGCTCCCCGGGACTGATGAACTAACTGAAGCTTTCTTT	CASVLPGTDELTEAFF
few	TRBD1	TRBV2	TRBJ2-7	TGTGCCAGCAGGGGACAGGGAAAGGGCTACGAGCAGTACTTC	CASRGQGKGYEQYF
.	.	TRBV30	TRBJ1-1	TGTGCCTGGAGTGCCTACACTGAAGCTTTCTTT	CAWSAYTEAFF
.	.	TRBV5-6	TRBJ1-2	TGTGCCAGCAGCTCCAGCGGGTTTGGCTACACCTTC	CASSSSGFGYTF
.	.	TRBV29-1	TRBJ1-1	TGCAGCGTCCAAGGGGGGGCCGATAGAGCTGAAGCTTTCTTT	CSVQGGADRAEAFF
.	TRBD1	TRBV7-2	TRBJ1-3	TGTGCCAGCAGCTCAAGGGGACAGAGCTCTGGAAACACCATATATTTT	CASSSRGQSSGNTIYF
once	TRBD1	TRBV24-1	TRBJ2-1	TGTGCCACCAGCCGACTACAGGGGGGATTAAGTGAGCAGTTCTTC	CATSRLQGGLSEQFF
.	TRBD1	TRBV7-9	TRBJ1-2	TGTGCCAGCAGCTTAACGGGACAGACCACTAACTATGGCTACACCTTC	CASSLTGQTTNYGYTF
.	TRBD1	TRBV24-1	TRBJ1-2	TGTGCCACCAGTGACCCGGGACAGAACTATGGCTACACCTTC	CATSDPGQNYGYTF
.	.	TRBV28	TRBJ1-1	TGTGCCAGCAGCGATCCTAGAGAAGCTTTCTTT	CASSDPREAFF
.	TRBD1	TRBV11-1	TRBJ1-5	TGTGCCAGCGTGGGACAGGCGTTTATACAGCCCCAGCATTTT	CASVGQAFIQPQHF
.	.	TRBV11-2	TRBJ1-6	TGTGCCAGCAGCTTCCGGCAGGGCCATTCACCCCTCCACTTT	CASSFRQGHSPLHF
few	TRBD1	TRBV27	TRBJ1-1	TGTGCCAGCAGTTTCCGGACAGGGAACACTGAAGCTTTCTTT	CASSFRTGNTEAFF
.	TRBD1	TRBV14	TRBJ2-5	TGTGCCAGCAGTCGACAGGGGGCAGGGGAGACCCAGTACTTC	CASSRQGAGETQYF
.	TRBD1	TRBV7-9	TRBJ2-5	TGTGCCAGCAGCCCGACAGGGGGCGCGGAGACCCAGTACTTC	CASSPTGGAETQYF